Shown below are 27 T cell receptor beta chains from a single sample sequenced in a study of STAT5B mutations in CD4+ large granular lymphocyte leukemia. Clones were sequenced by immunoSEQ multiplex PCR, and TCRdb holds only the in-frame ones, with some missing. The sample lists 350 to 500 clones, around 75% seen once, with just over 2% in the top ten. Sequencing input: PBMCs. The origin of the receptors is a woman aged 45-59 years with CD4+ T-cell large granular lymphocyte leukemia.

The chain employs TRBV7-6 and TRBJ2-5, with D possibly being TRBD2 (5 bases). From germline, CDR1 is SGHVS and CDR2 FNYEAQ. The CDR3 consists of 15 residues. V was trimmed by 4 bases and J by 0 bases, leaving 12 bases between them. For the CDR3, the DNA is TGTGCCAGCAGCTCGGGGAGAGTGTACCAAGAGACCCAGTACTTC. This gives the protein CASSSGRVYQETQYF.

The chain employs TRBV5-6 and TRBJ2-1, with D possibly being TRBD2 (6 bases). V lost 5 bases to trimming and J lost 7 bases, with 10 bases between them. This CDR3 has 12 amino acids. The germline V gene has CDR1 SGHDT and CDR2 YYEEEE. The CDR3 sequence: CASRLGGNEQFF. The CDR3 nucleotides are TGTGCCAGCAGGCTCGGGGGTAATGAGCAGTTCTTC.

This chain links TRBV6-6 with TRBJ1-2, with D uncertain. Germline assignment: CDR1 MNHNY and CDR2 SVGAGI (reference sequence). This CDR3 is built from 12 residues. V lost 2 bases and J lost 8, with 9 bases in between. This CDR3 reads CASSYPAPGYTF. Written as DNA, the CDR3 is TGTGCCAGCAGTTACCCAGCCCCAGGCTACACCTTC.

J is TRBJ2-7 and V is TRBV9, with a possible D match to TRBD1 (6 bases). The CDR3 contains 15 residues. CDR1 and CDR2 from the germline V gene are SGDLS and YYNGEE. Trimming left V 0 bases short and J 2 bases short, with 12 bases between. The CDR3 DNA is TGTGCCAGCAGCGTAGACGACAGGCATACCTACGAGCAGTACTTC. Amino acids: CASSVDDRHTYEQYF.

The J gene is TRBJ2-1, the V gene TRBV6-1; TRBD2 matches at 14 bases. This CDR3 comprises 14 residues. The trim removed 7 bases at V and 10 bases at J, leaving 6 bases unmatched. CDR1 and CDR2 (germline): MNHNS, SASEGT. CDR3 DNA: TGTGCCAGCACCGGGACTAGCGGGAGCTGGGAGCAGTTCTTC. It translates to CASTGTSGSWEQFF.

On this clone itself: At one boundary the junction diverges from the germline segment, which might be a read error. This chain links TRBV5-1 with TRBJ2-1; 8 nucleotides align to TRBD2. Germline loops: CDR1 SGHRS, CDR2 YFSETQ. The CDR3 sequence is 15 residues long. This chain's CDR3 is CASSLDGRAYNEQFF. The DNA for the CDR3 is TGCGCCAGCAGCTTGGACGGGAGGGCCTATAATGAGCAGTTCTTC.

This rearrangement joins TRBV28 to TRBJ2-5; 8 bases fit TRBD1. With V trimmed by 6 bases and J by 4 bases, 13 bases remained unmatched. Germline CDR1 MDHEN, CDR2 SYDVKM. The CDR3 sequence is 16 residues long. CDR3 nucleotide sequence: TGTGCCAGCAGCTCCTCGAAAACAGGGGGACGAGAGACCCAGTACTTC. Its translation: CASSSSKTGGRETQYF.

This chain's CDR3 is CTSTKGQQFGNTIYF. The CDR3 nucleotides are TGCACCAGCACCAAGGGACAGCAGTTTGGAAACACCATATATTTT. The rearrangement joins TRBV1 to TRBJ1-3; the table's D call, TRBD1, was not checked against the DNA. TRBV1 is given as a pseudogene. The CDR3 is 15 amino acids.

The chain recombines TRBV15 with TRBJ2-1; D is perhaps TRBD2 (6 bases). Trimming removed 5 bases from V and 6 bases from J, with 20 bases in between. From germline, CDR1 is LNHNV and CDR2 YYDKDF (reference sequence). CDR3 size: 16 residues. The CDR3 coding sequence is TGTGCCACCAGCGCCGTTGGCGGGACCGGGTCCAATGAGCAGTTCTTC. Translated, it gives CATSAVGGTGSNEQFF.

The chain employs TRBV21-1 and TRBJ1-2. TRBV21-1 has pseudogene status. The length of the CDR3 is 17 residues. The CDR3 sequence is CASSKKRETRANYGYTF. In DNA, the CDR3 is TGTGCCAGCAGCAAGAAAAGGGAAACACGAGCTAACTATGGCTACACCTTC.

The chain links TRBV27 to TRBJ1-6; maybe TRBD1 (6 bases). The germline CDR1 and CDR2 sequences are MNHEY and SMNVEV (reference sequence). The V gene lost 7 bases and the J gene lost 5 bases, with 12 bases spanning the gap. The CDR3 runs 14 residues. CDR3 amino acids: CASTFRGHNSPLHF. Here the CDR3 DNA reads TGTGCCAGCACCTTCAGGGGACATAATTCACCCCTCCACTTT.

The chain has TRBV11-2 and TRBJ1-1; the D gene is possibly TRBD1 (5 bases). V lost 1 base and J lost 0, with 12 bases in between. Germline values: CDR1 SGHAT, CDR2 FQNNGV. The length of the CDR3 is 16 residues. The CDR3 loop reads CASSLGWGRMNTEAFF. CDR3 sequence (DNA): TGTGCCAGCAGCTTAGGATGGGGACGGATGAACACTGAAGCTTTCTTT.

In its sample, this clone was seen a few times. The chain combines TRBV2 with TRBJ1-1; D is ambiguous. Germline V gives CDR1 SNHLY, CDR2 FYNNEI. V dropped 6 bases and J dropped 0 bases, with 11 bases sitting between them. This CDR3 is built from 14 residues. Written as DNA, the CDR3 is TGTGCCAGCAGGGGAGACACCCTGAACACTGAAGCTTTCTTT. It specifies CASRGDTLNTEAFF.

This clone was seen only a few times. The V and J genes are TRBV6-5 and TRBJ1-5, with a weak D call TRBD1 (6 bases). This CDR3 is built from 14 residues. Germline CDR1 is MNHEY and CDR2 is SVGAGI. V lost 6 bases, J lost 4 bases, and 13 bases lay in between. The CDR3 sequence is CASSATGGNQPQHF. The CDR3 DNA sequence: TGTGCCAGCAGCGCGACAGGAGGAAATCAGCCCCAGCATTTT.

A few counts support this clone. V usage is TRBV2 and J usage is TRBJ2-7, with a possible D match to TRBD1 (6 bases). The germline V gene has CDR1 SNHLY and CDR2 FYNNEI. The CDR3 extends over 12 amino acids. V lost 5 bases and J lost 3, with 8 bases in between. CDR3 amino acids: CASSLDSYEQYF. As DNA, the CDR3 is TGTGCCAGCAGTTTGGACAGCTACGAGCAGTACTTC.

J is TRBJ1-5 and V is TRBV6-1; D is unclear. V was shortened by 6 bases and J by 6 bases, with 12 bases between the two germline ends. The CDR3 runs 13 residues. Germline assignment: CDR1 MNHNS and CDR2 SASEGT. As DNA, the CDR3 is TGTGCCAGCAGAACTACTGCCAGTCAGCCCCAGCATTTT. As protein: CASRTTASQPQHF.

The chain links TRBV7-9 to TRBJ2-3, with TRBD2 identical over 12 bases. The germline CDR1 and CDR2 sequences are SEHNR and FQNEAQ (reference sequence). The CDR3 is made up of 16 amino acids. V shed 5 bases, J shed 6 bases, and the junction held 9 bases outside the gene matches. The CDR3 region has the DNA TGTGCCAGCAGCCCGACTAGCGGGAGAGTTTGGGATACGCAGTATTTT. Its translation: CASSPTSGRVWDTQYF.

This chain joins TRBV7-9 and TRBJ2-7; 7 positions agree with TRBD1. The CDR3 is 14 residues long. The V gene end was trimmed by 5 bases and the J gene end by 3 bases; junction bases not matched to a gene: 7. Germline loops: CDR1 SEHNR, CDR2 FQNEAQ (reference sequence). The CDR3 spells CASSARDRFYEQYF. CDR3 in DNA: TGTGCCAGCAGCGCCCGGGACAGATTCTACGAGCAGTACTTC.

This clone was counted a few times. The chain links TRBV10-3 to TRBJ1-4; TRBD1 agrees at 7 bases. The germline V gene has CDR1 ENHRY and CDR2 SYGVKD. V gave up 10 bases and J gave up 5 bases; unmatched junction bases: 7. The CDR3 has 13 amino acids. The CDR3 DNA follows: TGTGCCAGTTCGCCAGGGGGGAATGAAAAACTGTTTTTT. Protein product: CASSPGGNEKLFF.

The CDR3 protein is CATSREIAQGEQYF. The CDR3 coding sequence is TGTGCCACCAGCAGAGAAATCGCTCAGGGTGAGCAGTACTTC. The V and J genes are TRBV15 and TRBJ2-7; D perhaps matches TRBD1 (5 bases). This CDR3 comprises 14 residues. The V end was cut by 0 bases, the J end by 7 bases, with 13 bases between. Germline V CDR1 and CDR2: LNHNV, YYDKDF (reference sequence).

The chain carries TRBV4-1 and TRBJ1-1; D ambiguous. The CDR3 is 16 amino acids. The germline V gene has CDR1 MGHRA and CDR2 YSYEKL. The V and J ends lost 0 bases and 3 bases respectively, with 14 bases between them. The CDR3 is CASSQDGIPTDTEAFF. In DNA form, the CDR3 reads TGCGCCAGCAGCCAAGATGGGATCCCGACGGACACTGAAGCTTTCTTT.

The chain joins TRBV28 to TRBJ1-3; D possibly corresponds to TRBD1 (5 bases). This CDR3 is built from 12 residues. Trimming stripped 8 bases from V and 14 bases from J, with 19 bases between. Germline V CDR1 and CDR2: MDHEN, SYDVKM. CDR3 loop: CASETWGLKVYF. CDR3 nucleotide sequence: TGTGCCAGCGAGACTTGGGGGTTAAAGGTATATTTT.

The gene calls are TRBV5-1 and TRBJ2-2; D unresolved. Germline V CDR1 and CDR2: SGHRS, YFSETQ. Trimming removed 3 bases from V and 3 bases from J, with 6 bases in between. CDR3 length equals 13 residues. CDR3: CASSSGYTGELFF. Here the CDR3 DNA reads TGCGCCAGCAGCTCTGGGTACACCGGGGAGCTGTTTTTT.

This chain uses TRBV27 with TRBJ1-1, with D possibly matching TRBD1 (5 bases). Between the trimmed V and J ends, which lost 6 bases and 1 base, there was a span of 9 bases. CDR3 size: 13 residues. Germline CDR1 reads MNHEY; CDR2 reads SMNVEV (reference sequence). CDR3 loop: CASRAGSNTEAFF. The CDR3 nucleotides are TGTGCCAGCAGGGCAGGGTCGAACACTGAAGCTTTCTTT.

The V call is TRBV5-1, the J call TRBJ2-1; 7 nucleotides match TRBD1. J lost 2 bases, V lost 0 bases, and 5 bases had no gene match. Germline V gene lookup returns CDR1 SGHRS and CDR2 YFSETQ. This CDR3 has 16 amino acids. CDR3 coding DNA: TGCGCCAGCAGCTTGGATGGACAGGTTGCCTACAATGAGCAGTTCTTC. This encodes CASSLDGQVAYNEQFF.

The rearrangement joins TRBV2 to TRBJ1-2; D is unresolved. CDR3 size: 13 residues. V was clipped by 4 bases and J by 4 bases, with 10 bases between them. The germline gives CDR1 SNHLY, CDR2 FYNNEI. CDR3 region: CASSAREAYGYTF. CDR3 in DNA: TGTGCCAGCAGTGCCCGCGAGGCCTATGGCTACACCTTC. Full variable domain (remainder filled in from reference TRBV2 and TRBJ1-2): EPEVTQTPSHQVTQMGQEVILRCVPISNHLYFYWYRQILGQKVEFLVSFYNNEISEKSEIFDDQFSVERPDGSNFTLKIRSTKLEDSAMYFCASSAREAYGYTFGSGTRLTVV.

V gene TRBV5-1 combines with J gene TRBJ2-3; maybe TRBD1 (5 bases). This CDR3 spans 13 amino acids. With 2 bases removed from V and 3 bases from J, the gap between germline ends came to 7 bases. The germline V gene encodes CDR1 SGHRS and CDR2 YFSETQ. The CDR3 DNA reads as TGCGCCAGCAGCTTCCAGGGTACAGATACGCAGTATTTT. This sequence encodes CASSFQGTDTQYF. Combining the CDR3 with reference TRBV5-1 and TRBJ2-3 gives the whole variable domain KAGVTQTPRYLIKTRGQQVTLSCSPISGHRSVSWYQQTPGQGLQFLFEYFSETQRNKGNFPGRFSGRQFSNSRSEMNVSTLELGDSALYLCASSFQGTDTQYFGPGTRLTVL.